These 6 T cell receptor delta chains originate from one sample sequenced in a study of gamma-delta T cells after stem cell transplantation (dated by TCRdb to the mid-2010s). The library was obtained by RT-PCR. Instrument on record: Illumina MiSeq. Clones were re-identified by TCRdb from the public reads with CATT, and rows with the same DNA were merged. The sample contains some 710 delta-chain clones, just over 2.5% of them found a single time. More than 60% of the sample is taken by the ten largest. The sample taken for sequencing was gamma-delta T cells. These receptors all come from a human donor. It is not recorded whose cells these are; they may come from a transplant donor.

In the case of this clone: The protein that TCRdb holds for this DNA derives from a much larger clone and differs from the translated DNA at residue 3, which likely indicates a read error; the protein shown here is translated from the DNA. This chain joins TRDV2 and TRDJ1; 8 nucleotides agree with TRDD3. The CDR3 sequence is 18 residues long. Germline CDR1 is GEAIGNYY and CDR2 is EKD. The DNA for the CDR3 is TGTGCCCGTGATCCCGTTACTACTGGGGGCCCCACTACCGATAAACTCATCTTT. Amino acids: CARDPVTTGGPTTDKLIF.

This clone has only a few counts. This likely traces to a read error, being one base from a far larger clone. Within the sample, other DNA sequences also encode this same CDR3. The chain uses TRDV2 and TRDJ1; 8 bases align to TRDD3. CDR1 is GEAIGNYY, CDR2 EKD, per germline. This CDR3 comprises 24 residues. Trimming took 0 bases from V and 0 from J; bases not matched to a gene: 29. CDR3 in DNA: TGTGCCTGTGACACCGTTCTACGCCCTGGTACTGGGGGTACCCCTGAGGGGTACACCGATAAACTCATCTTT. It codes for CACDTVLRPGTGGTPEGYTDKLIF.

Points on this clone: The TCRdb protein comes from a much larger clone and disagrees with this DNA's translation at residue 13, likely due to a read error; the protein given here is derived from the DNA. The chain carries TRDV2 and TRDJ1, with D perhaps TRDD3 (5 bases). Germline loops: CDR1 GEAIGNYY, CDR2 EKD. This CDR3 comprises 16 residues. DNA of the CDR3: TGTGCCTGCGAGCCCCTGGTGGGGACCCACACCGATAACCTCATCTTT. This sequence encodes CACEPLVGTHTDNLIF.

As to this clone: TCRdb lists the protein of a much larger clone for this DNA, which differs at residue 3, so this is likely a read error; the protein given here is translated from the DNA itself. The gene calls are TRDV2 and TRDJ1; tentative D call: TRDD3 (5 bases). This CDR3 is built from 16 residues. V was pared by 8 bases and J by 0 bases, with 21 bases between. Germline V CDR1 and CDR2: GEAIGNYY, EKD. DNA for the CDR3: TGTGCCTACGAGCCCCTGGTGGGGACCCACACCGATAAACTCATCTTT. As protein: CAYEPLVGTHTDKLIF.

This clone was counted only a few times. It differs at one base from a far larger clone, so likely a read error. The same CDR3 is also encoded by other DNA sequences in this sample. The J gene is TRDJ1, the V gene TRDV2, with TRDD3 identical over 12 bases. Germline assignment: CDR1 GEAIGNYY and CDR2 EKD. Trimming cost V 3 bases and J 2 bases; bases outside gene matches: 15. The CDR3 runs 19 residues. CDR3 DNA: TGTGCCTGTGACGGCCCCCTGGGGGATACGCGAAAACATACCGATAAACTCATCTTT. It encodes CACDGPLGDTRKHTDKLIF.

With regard to this clone: For this DNA, TCRdb reports the protein of a much larger clone, which diverges at residue 15, most likely from a read error; the protein presented here is translated directly from the DNA. This chain uses TRDV2 with TRDJ1, with 12 bases lining up with TRDD3. This CDR3 contains 19 residues. From germline, CDR1 is GEAIGNYY and CDR2 EKD. The CDR3 DNA reads as TGTGCCTGTGACGGCCCCCTGGGGGATACGCGAAAACACACCAATAAACTCATCTTT. It codes for CACDGPLGDTRKHTNKLIF.